The 13 T cell receptor beta chains below were found in one sample sequenced in a study of blood T cell repertoires in COVID-19. Clones were read by immunoSEQ multiplex PCR, and TCRdb kept only the in-frame ones, dropping some. The sample contains about 250,000 clones, more than 80% of which appear only once. The sequenced material came from peripheral blood. These receptors all stem from a woman aged 30 to 39 with active or convalescent COVID-19.

About this clone itself: In the same sample, other DNA sequences code for this CDR3. The chain recombines TRBV28 with TRBJ1-5; D is perhaps TRBD1 (5 bases). The CDR3 sequence is 13 residues long. V was trimmed by 3 bases and J by 4 bases, leaving 7 bases between them. Germline lookup yields CDR1 MDHEN and CDR2 SYDVKM. CDR3 DNA sequence: TGTGCCAGCAGTTTGCAGGGTAATCAGCCCCAGCATTTT. This codes for CASSLQGNQPQHF.

The chain links TRBV10-1 to TRBJ2-1, with 12 bases matching TRBD2. The V and J ends lost 1 base and 9 bases, in that order; junction bases with no gene match: 7. Germline values: CDR1 WNHNN, CDR2 SYGVQD (reference sequence). The CDR3 extends over 16 amino acids. CDR3: CASSEFLAGGPAEQFF. In DNA, the CDR3 is TGCGCCAGCAGTGAGTTCCTAGCGGGGGGGCCGGCTGAGCAGTTCTTC.

This chain links TRBV6-6 with TRBJ1-5; 9 bases are a match to TRBD1. With 2 bases clipped from V and 4 bases from J, the junction kept 0 bases outside the gene matches. The CDR3 runs to 14 residues. Germline loops: CDR1 MNHNY, CDR2 SVGAGI (reference sequence). CDR3 protein: CASSYGTGNQPQHF. The CDR3 DNA follows: TGTGCCAGCAGTTACGGGACAGGGAATCAGCCCCAGCATTTT.

The CDR3 sequence is CASSVGVSTEAFF. The CDR3 DNA reads as TGTGCCAGCAGCGTAGGAGTAAGCACTGAAGCTTTCTTT. This chain connects TRBV9 to TRBJ1-1; no reliable D call. V was shortened by 0 bases and J by 4 bases, with 7 bases between the two germline ends. Germline CDR1 reads SGDLS; CDR2 reads YYNGEE. The CDR3 totals 13 residues.

The J gene is TRBJ1-5, the V gene TRBV28; D unresolved. This CDR3 contains 15 residues. Germline V gives CDR1 MDHEN, CDR2 SYDVKM. The V and J ends lost 1 base and 5 bases respectively, with 12 bases between them. The CDR3 nucleotides are TGTGCCAGCAGTTTATATTCGGTTCCCCATCAGCCCCAGCATTTT. Translated: CASSLYSVPHQPQHF. Supplemented by reference TRBV28 and TRBJ1-5, the full variable domain reads DVKVTQSSRYLVKRTGEKVFLECVQDMDHENMFWYRQDPGLGLRLIYFSYDVKMKEKGDIPEGYSVSREKKERFSLILESASTNQTSMYLCASSLYSVPHQPQHFGDGTRLSIL.

This rearrangement joins TRBV9 to TRBJ1-1; D unresolved. V dropped 0 bases and J dropped 0 bases, with 6 bases sitting between them. Germline CDR1 is SGDLS and CDR2 is YYNGEE. The CDR3 is made up of 14 amino acids. CDR3 sequence reads: CASSVDPMNTEAFF. The CDR3 bases are TGTGCCAGCAGCGTAGATCCCATGAACACTGAAGCTTTCTTT.

This chain uses TRBV18 with TRBJ1-2; no reliable D call. CDR3 length equals 16 residues. Germline V gene sequence: CDR1 KGHSH, CDR2 LQKENI. V was trimmed by 0 bases and J by 0 bases, leaving 11 bases between them. The CDR3 is CASSPPLPGTNYGYTF. CDR3 nucleotide sequence: TGTGCCAGCTCACCACCGTTGCCAGGAACTAACTATGGCTACACCTTC.

The chain has TRBV5-1 and TRBJ2-5, with D possibly being TRBD2 (5 bases). V lost 5 bases, J lost 0 bases, and 14 bases lay in between. Germline V gives CDR1 SGHRS, CDR2 YFSETQ. This CDR3 contains 15 residues. CDR3 protein: CASSKADDHQETQYF. The DNA of the CDR3 is TGCGCCAGCAGTAAAGCGGACGACCACCAAGAGACCCAGTACTTC.

This chain links TRBV19 with TRBJ1-1, with D perhaps TRBD1 (5 bases). Trimming pared 7 bases from V and 6 bases from J, leaving 15 bases between. CDR3 length equals 13 residues. Germline V gives CDR1 LNHDA, CDR2 SQIVND (reference sequence). The chain's CDR3 is CASTGEGMAEAFF. The CDR3 DNA is TGTGCCAGTACCGGGGAGGGGATGGCTGAAGCTTTCTTT. Complete variable domain (other parts from reference TRBV19 and TRBJ1-1): DGGITQSPKYLFRKEGQNVTLSCEQNLNHDAMYWYRQDPGQGLRLIYYSQIVNDFQKGDIAEGYSVSREKKESFPLTVTSAQKNPTAFYLCASTGEGMAEAFFGQGTRLTVV.

The rearrangement uses TRBV9 and TRBJ1-2, with D perhaps TRBD1 (5 bases). V was pared by 4 bases and J by 2 bases, with 27 bases between. The CDR3 runs 19 residues. Germline lookup yields CDR1 SGDLS and CDR2 YYNGEE. The CDR3 reads CASSRSGTVNRGWNYGYTF. CDR3 nucleotides: TGTGCCAGCAGCCGGAGCGGGACCGTGAACCGGGGCTGGAACTATGGCTACACCTTC. The full variable domain, completed using reference TRBV9 and TRBJ1-2, is DSGVTQTPKHLITATGQRVTLRCSPRSGDLSVYWYQQSLDQGLQFLIQYYNGEERAKGNILERFSAQQFPDLHSELNLSSLELGDSALYFCASSRSGTVNRGWNYGYTFGSGTRLTVV.

This sequence joins TRBV5-4 and TRBJ2-2; D unresolved. The CDR3 covers 12 residues. Germline V lookup: CDR1 SGHNT, CDR2 YYREEE (reference sequence). The ends were cut back, 2 bases at V and 6 bases at J, with 5 bases in the middle. As DNA, the CDR3 is TGTGCCAGCAGCTTACTTCCCGGGGAGCTGTTTTTT. Its translation: CASSLLPGELFF.

This chain's CDR3 is CASRTPSGGGNTIYF. CDR3 nucleotide sequence: TGTGCCAGTCGAACCCCCTCAGGGGGAGGAAACACCATATATTTT. The chain employs TRBV19 and TRBJ1-3; 7 bases line up with TRBD1. Germline CDR1 LNHDA, CDR2 SQIVND (reference sequence). The CDR3 consists of 15 residues. J gave up 4 bases and V 8 bases, and 11 bases lay outside the gene matches.

The rearrangement links TRBV28 to TRBJ1-6, with a weak D call TRBD1 (5 bases). Trimming took 6 bases from V and 9 from J, leaving 24 bases between them. CDR3 length: 17 amino acids. From germline, CDR1 is MDHEN and CDR2 SYDVKM. In DNA, the CDR3 is TGTGCCAGCAGCCAACTCCCTGGGGGGGTGTCAAGTTCACCCCTCCACTTT. Protein sequence: CASSQLPGGVSSSPLHF. Full variable domain (rest looked up from reference TRBV28 and TRBJ1-6): DVKVTQSSRYLVKRTGEKVFLECVQDMDHENMFWYRQDPGLGLRLIYFSYDVKMKEKGDIPEGYSVSREKKERFSLILESASTNQTSMYLCASSQLPGGVSSSPLHFGNGTRLTVT.